This TCR beta chain was obtained from a study of read filtering for tumor transcriptome and immune sequencing. At the level of the study: Mean patient age was 65.9 years, range roughly 40 to 85; 17 male, about 15 female. Whole-transcriptome libraries were prepared after DNase treatment.

From about 0.4 ug of RNA, a library with molecular barcoded alpha/delta and beta/gamma adaptors was made. TCRdb processed the reads anew with MiXCR; each CDR3 protein has one entry. The sample lists 39,000 or so distinct CDR3 sequences; roughly an eighth were seen once. This clonotype showed up many times. Germline CDR1 is SNHLY and CDR2 is FYNNEI. The ends were cut back, 4 bases at V and 1 base at J, with 7 bases in the middle. The CDR3 contains 13 residues. The specimen sequenced was a population of CD138-negative cells sorted from bone marrow. The chain joins TRBV2 to TRBJ1-2, with D uncertain. The source is a donor aged 40 or over with multiple myeloma. CDR3 protein: CASSGQINYGYTF. Here the CDR3 DNA reads TGTGCCAGCAGTGGACAAATTAACTATGGCTACACCTTC.